Listed here are 26 T cell receptor beta chains from one sample, sequenced in a study of cytomegalovirus exposure and HLA in healthy donors. The PCR contained 60 Vbeta and 13 Jbeta primers. Assay: immunoSEQ multiplex PCR; the TCRdb copy retains only in-frame clones and omits some. The sample lists about 170,000 clones, 76% occurring once. The source material was PBMCs. The receptors shown here come from a female donor in good health and CMV-seronegative.

This clone was recorded a few times. The chain joins TRBV19 to TRBJ2-1; TRBD1 aligns across 8 bases. The trim removed 6 bases at V and 7 bases at J, leaving 14 bases unmatched. CDR3 length equals 16 residues. Germline V lookup: CDR1 LNHDA, CDR2 SQIVND (reference sequence). DNA for the CDR3: TGTGCCAGTAGCCGACGATTCACAGGGGGTCCTAATGAGCAGTTCTTC. It encodes CASSRRFTGGPNEQFF.

The genes are TRBV29-1 and TRBJ1-2; D gene uncertain. The CDR3 has 12 residues. V was trimmed by 6 bases and J by 2 bases, leaving 10 bases between them. The germline gives CDR1 SQVTM, CDR2 ANQGSEA. The DNA of the CDR3 is TGCAGCGTCGACTCCACCAACTATGGCTACACCTTC. It yields the protein CSVDSTNYGYTF.

The rearrangement links TRBV5-6 to TRBJ1-5; D is possibly TRBD1 (5 bases). V was clipped by 6 bases and J by 0 bases, with 10 bases between them. Per the germline V gene, CDR1 is SGHDT and CDR2 is YYEEEE. CDR3 length: 14 residues. The DNA for the CDR3 is TGTGCCAGCATCGGGGGGGATAGCAATCAGCCCCAGCATTTT. This codes for CASIGGDSNQPQHF.

This clone was picked up a small number of times. The chain uses TRBV5-5 and TRBJ1-2; 7 bases align to TRBD1. Germline trimming cut 4 bases from V and 4 bases from J; bases unmatched to any gene: 10. Germline loops: CDR1 SGHKS, CDR2 YYEKEE (reference sequence). The CDR3 covers 15 residues. CDR3 in amino acids: CASSSVPGTAYGYTF. The CDR3 nucleotides are TGTGCCAGCAGCAGCGTCCCCGGGACAGCCTATGGCTACACCTTC.

The chain is built from TRBV19 and TRBJ2-7, with 7 bases that match TRBD2. This CDR3 spans 15 amino acids. With V trimmed by 0 bases and J by 4 bases, 6 bases remained unmatched. Germline V CDR1 and CDR2: LNHDA, SQIVND (reference sequence). This CDR3 reads CASSIDSGAAYEQYF. The DNA of the CDR3 is TGTGCCAGTAGTATAGACAGCGGGGCGGCGTACGAGCAGTACTTC.

A few counts support this clone. V is TRBV4-3 and J is TRBJ2-3, with 9 bases identical to TRBD2. This CDR3 comprises 16 residues. Looked up from germline, CDR1 is LGHNA and CDR2 is YSLEER. V trimming: 0 bases; J trimming: 7 bases; junction bases outside the gene matches: 8. CDR3 in amino acids: CASSQEIAGVQNTQYF. The DNA of the CDR3 is TGCGCCAGCAGCCAAGAAATAGCGGGAGTTCAAAATACGCAGTATTTT.

This clone appeared a single time. This chain links TRBV27 with TRBJ2-3; 12 bases are shared with TRBD2. This CDR3 is built from 20 residues. Germline V gives CDR1 MNHEY, CDR2 SMNVEV (reference sequence). V shed 6 bases and J 1 base; nucleotides not matched to a gene: 17. The CDR3 reads CASRPLAGGPGLFGTDTQYF. CDR3 DNA sequence: TGTGCCAGCAGACCTCTAGCGGGAGGGCCGGGGTTGTTTGGCACAGATACGCAGTATTTT.

The V gene is TRBV25-1, the J gene TRBJ2-7; 10 positions agree with TRBD2. CDR1 and CDR2 from the germline V gene are MGHDK and SYGVNS. J gave up 2 bases and V 8 bases, and 3 bases lay outside the gene matches. There are 13 residues in the CDR3. The CDR3 bases are TGTGCCAGCGGGACTAGCGTGACCTACGAGCAGTACTTC. The encoded protein is CASGTSVTYEQYF.

This chain joins TRBV30 and TRBJ2-1, with TRBD2 identical over 10 bases. CDR1 and CDR2 (germline): GTSNPN, SVGIG (reference sequence). Trimming at V came to 5 bases and at J to 0 bases, leaving 16 bases not matched to a gene. The CDR3 is 19 residues long. CDR3 region: CAWGVVASGRSGSYNEQFF. CDR3 bases: TGTGCCTGGGGGGTGGTGGCTAGCGGGAGATCAGGCTCCTACAATGAGCAGTTCTTC.

This clone was detected only a few times. For the CDR3, the DNA is TGTGCCAGCAGCGTAGCTGTAGGGGGACTAGCCGAAGAGACCCAGTACTTC. It is translated as CASSVAVGGLAEETQYF. V and J are TRBV9 and TRBJ2-5, with 9 bases that match TRBD2. Germline CDR1 is SGDLS and CDR2 is YYNGEE. This CDR3 has 17 amino acids. V lost 0 bases and J lost 3; bases outside the gene matches: 9.

The gene calls are TRBV11-2 and TRBJ1-5; D not resolved. Trimming stripped 5 bases from V and 2 bases from J, with 10 bases between. Per the germline V gene, CDR1 is SGHAT and CDR2 is FQNNGV. The CDR3 has 14 amino acids. The CDR3 reads CASSPRVGNQPQHF. The CDR3 DNA reads TGTGCCAGCAGCCCTAGAGTCGGCAATCAGCCCCAGCATTTT.

J is TRBJ1-6 and V is TRBV6-1; the match to TRBD1 covers 8 bases. CDR1 is MNHNS, CDR2 SASEGT, per germline. CDR3 length: 15 amino acids. Trimming cost V 4 bases and J 8 bases; bases outside gene matches: 7. Here the CDR3 reads CASSVTHRGDSPLHF. The CDR3 bases are TGTGCCAGCAGTGTAACCCACAGGGGGGATTCACCCCTCCACTTT.

The chain has TRBV4-3 and TRBJ2-7, with TRBD2 matching over 15 bases. V was clipped by 0 bases and J by 2 bases; unmatched bases: 14. The CDR3 is 21 amino acids. In germline, CDR1 is LGHNA, CDR2 YSLEER. DNA for the CDR3: TGCGCCAGCAGCCAAGATTGGGGGGCGGGACTAGCGGGAGGAGTGGCCTACGAGCAGTACTTC. This codes for CASSQDWGAGLAGGVAYEQYF.

The J gene is TRBJ1-2, the V gene TRBV4-1, with a weak D call TRBD1 (6 bases). Germline V CDR1 and CDR2: MGHRA, YSYEKL. Trimming pared 2 bases from V and 4 bases from J, leaving 14 bases between. This CDR3 has 15 residues. CDR3 sequence reads: CASSQPLTGPYGYTF. As DNA, the CDR3 is TGCGCCAGCAGCCAACCCCTCACAGGGCCCTATGGCTACACCTTC.

V and J are TRBV7-2 and TRBJ2-3, with 8 bases identical to TRBD2. The CDR3 spans 16 residues. J was trimmed by 15 bases and V by 2 bases; bases with no gene match: 19. CDR1 and CDR2 (germline): SGHTA, FQGNSA. The CDR3 sequence is CASSLNFLSAAGGFYF. CDR3 coding DNA: TGTGCCAGCAGCTTAAACTTCCTTAGCGCGGCGGGAGGATTCTATTTT.

CDR3 sequence (DNA): TGTGCCAGCTCACCAAGGACAGGGGATGGATCCGAGACCCAGTACTTC. Protein product: CASSPRTGDGSETQYF. The V call is TRBV18, the J call TRBJ2-5; 9 bases line up with TRBD1. The germline gives CDR1 KGHSH, CDR2 LQKENI. V gave up 2 bases and J gave up 5 bases; unmatched junction bases: 9. There are 16 residues in the CDR3.

This CDR3 reads CASSLLGPEGYEQFF. DNA for the CDR3: TGTGCCAGCAGCTTATTGGGGCCCGAAGGCTACGAGCAGTTCTTC. This sequence joins TRBV7-9 and TRBJ2-1; TRBD1 might be the D (5 bases). CDR3 length: 15 residues. Germline values: CDR1 SEHNR, CDR2 FQNEAQ (reference sequence). Trimming cost V 2 bases and J 10 bases, with 18 bases left between them.

The V call is TRBV15, the J call TRBJ1-2; TRBD1 agrees at 8 bases. The CDR3 totals 14 residues. Germline V lookup: CDR1 LNHNV, CDR2 YYDKDF (reference sequence). J gave up 7 bases and V 0 bases, and 4 bases lay outside the gene matches. CDR3 bases: TGTGCCACCAGCAGAGACCGGACAGGGATTGGCTACACCTTC. It yields the protein CATSRDRTGIGYTF.

This clone was seen only a few times. This rearrangement joins TRBV30 to TRBJ1-1; unclear D gene. This CDR3 is 14 amino acids long. The V end lost 0 bases, the J end lost 0 bases, and 8 bases lay between the germline ends. Germline V gives CDR1 GTSNPN, CDR2 SVGIG (reference sequence). CDR3 coding DNA: TGTGCCTGGAGTGTTGGAGGGATGAACACTGAAGCTTTCTTT. Its protein is CAWSVGGMNTEAFF.

The chain employs TRBV9 and TRBJ2-7; 8 bases map to TRBD1. CDR3 length equals 14 residues. The junction had 7 bases not matched to a gene; V was cut back by 4 bases and J by 4 bases. Germline lookup yields CDR1 SGDLS and CDR2 YYNGEE. Written as DNA, the CDR3 is TGTGCCAGCAGCACCGGGACAGGACCATACGAGCAGTACTTC. This gives the protein CASSTGTGPYEQYF.

V gene TRBV11-3 combines with J gene TRBJ1-1; D is possibly TRBD1 (6 bases). Germline CDR1 SGHNT, CDR2 YENEEA. The V end lost 5 bases, the J end lost 4 bases, and 14 bases lay between the germline ends. The CDR3 sequence is 14 residues long. Here the CDR3 reads CASSRDMGSTEAFF. CDR3 sequence (DNA): TGTGCCAGCAGCCGGGACATGGGATCCACTGAAGCTTTCTTT.

CDR3 sequence reads: CASSQDLGQGGLSNQPQHF. For the CDR3, the DNA is TGCGCCAGCAGCCAAGATCTGGGACAGGGGGGTCTGAGCAATCAGCCCCAGCATTTT. This chain links TRBV4-1 with TRBJ1-5; the match to TRBD1 covers 11 bases. The CDR3 runs 19 residues. After removal of 0 bases from V and 1 base from J, the junction contained 8 bases not matched to a gene. CDR1 and CDR2 (germline): MGHRA, YSYEKL.

This clone came up a few times. The chain has TRBV10-3 and TRBJ2-2; 14 bases are shared with TRBD2. Germline V lookup: CDR1 ENHRY, CDR2 SYGVKD. The ends lost 4 bases at V and 4 bases at J; junction bases unmatched: 8. The CDR3 extends over 18 amino acids. CDR3 sequence: CAISAWTSGRKGTGELFF. CDR3 bases: TGTGCCATCAGTGCCTGGACTAGCGGGAGGAAAGGCACCGGGGAGCTGTTTTTT.

In this sample, this clone turned up once. The chain carries TRBV15 and TRBJ2-7, with D unresolved. The CDR3 loop spans 13 amino acids. Looked up from germline, CDR1 is LNHNV and CDR2 is YYDKDF (reference sequence). Deletions cut 0 bases from V and 7 bases from J, with 10 bases between. The CDR3 loop is CATSRELEFEQYF. The CDR3 coding sequence is TGTGCCACCAGCAGAGAGCTGGAGTTTGAGCAGTACTTC. Full variable domain (remainder filled in from reference TRBV15 and TRBJ2-7): DAMVIQNPRYQVTQFGKPVTLSCSQTLNHNVMYWYQQKSSQAPKLLFHYYDKDFNNEADTPDNFQSRRPNTSFCFLDIRSPGLGDTAMYLCATSRELEFEQYFGPGTRLTVT.

This clone came up a few times. V is TRBV9 and J is TRBJ2-5, with TRBD2 as a possible D gene (6 bases). CDR1 and CDR2 (germline): SGDLS, YYNGEE. The CDR3 is 17 residues long. Trimming left V 2 bases short and J 1 base short, with 18 bases between. CDR3 in DNA: TGTGCCAGCAGCGTCCTTGTAAACGTAGCGGTCCAAGAGACCCAGTACTTC. Translating gives CASSVLVNVAVQETQYF. The full variable domain, in which reference TRBV9 and TRBJ2-5 provide the parts outside the CDR3, is DSGVTQTPKHLITATGQRVTLRCSPRSGDLSVYWYQQSLDQGLQFLIQYYNGEERAKGNILERFSAQQFPDLHSELNLSSLELGDSALYFCASSVLVNVAVQETQYFGPGTRLLVL.

The chain joins TRBV1 to TRBJ2-2; the table's TRBD1 call for D was not verified on the DNA. TRBV1 is a known pseudogene. This CDR3 is 15 amino acids long. CDR3 sequence reads: CTSTTGAENTGELFF. CDR3 DNA sequence: TGCACCAGCACAACAGGGGCTGAGAACACCGGGGAGCTGTTTTTT.